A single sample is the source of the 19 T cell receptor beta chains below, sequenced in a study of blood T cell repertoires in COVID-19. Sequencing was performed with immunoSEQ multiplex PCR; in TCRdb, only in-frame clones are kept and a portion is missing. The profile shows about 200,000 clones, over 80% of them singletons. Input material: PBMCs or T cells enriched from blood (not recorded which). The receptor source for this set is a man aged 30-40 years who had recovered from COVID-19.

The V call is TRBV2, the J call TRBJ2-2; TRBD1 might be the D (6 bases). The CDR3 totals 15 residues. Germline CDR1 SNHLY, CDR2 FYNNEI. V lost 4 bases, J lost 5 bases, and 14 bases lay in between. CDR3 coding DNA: TGTGCCAGCAGTGCACAGGGCACCGGTACCGGGGAGCTGTTTTTT. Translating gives CASSAQGTGTGELFF.

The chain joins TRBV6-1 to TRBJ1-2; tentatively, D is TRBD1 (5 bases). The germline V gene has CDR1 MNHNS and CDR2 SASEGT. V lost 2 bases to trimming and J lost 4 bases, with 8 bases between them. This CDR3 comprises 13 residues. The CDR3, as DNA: TGTGCCAGCAGTGAACGCGGGGCCTATGGCTACACCTTC. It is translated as CASSERGAYGYTF.

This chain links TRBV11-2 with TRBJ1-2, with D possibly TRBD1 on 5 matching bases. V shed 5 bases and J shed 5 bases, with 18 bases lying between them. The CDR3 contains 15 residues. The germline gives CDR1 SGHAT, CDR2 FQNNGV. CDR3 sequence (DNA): TGTGCCAGCAGCCCGGGGAGGGGAGGGACTTATGGCTACACCTTC. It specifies CASSPGRGGTYGYTF.

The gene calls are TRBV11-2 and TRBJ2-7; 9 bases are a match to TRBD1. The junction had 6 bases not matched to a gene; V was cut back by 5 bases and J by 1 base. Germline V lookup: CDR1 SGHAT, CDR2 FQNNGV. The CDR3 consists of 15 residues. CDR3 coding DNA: TGTGCCAGCAGCCGTACCGGGACAGGGTCCTACGAGCAGTACTTC. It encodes CASSRTGTGSYEQYF.

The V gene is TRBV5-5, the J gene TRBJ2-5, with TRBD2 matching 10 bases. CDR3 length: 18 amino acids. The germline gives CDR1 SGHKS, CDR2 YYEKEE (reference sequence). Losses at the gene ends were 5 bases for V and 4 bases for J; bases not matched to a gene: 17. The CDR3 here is CASSPRTSGVPPTETQYF. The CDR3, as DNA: TGTGCCAGCAGTCCCCGGACTAGCGGAGTCCCCCCCACAGAGACCCAGTACTTC.

The CDR3 is CASSPSGGAGYQETQYF. The CDR3 nucleotides read TGTGCCAGCTCCCCGTCGGGTGGTGCCGGGTACCAAGAGACCCAGTACTTC. This chain links TRBV5-4 with TRBJ2-5; no reliable D call. Deletions cut 7 bases from V and 0 bases from J, with 22 bases between. The CDR3 runs 17 residues. CDR1 is SGHNT and CDR2 is YYREEE in the germline V gene (reference sequence).

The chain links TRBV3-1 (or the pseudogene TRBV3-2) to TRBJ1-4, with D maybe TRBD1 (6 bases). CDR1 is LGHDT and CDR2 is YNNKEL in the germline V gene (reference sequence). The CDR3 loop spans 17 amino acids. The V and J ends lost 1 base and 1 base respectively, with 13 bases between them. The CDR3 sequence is CASSQGQGRGTNEKLFF. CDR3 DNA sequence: TGTGCCAGCAGCCAAGGTCAGGGGCGAGGAACTAATGAAAAACTGTTTTTT.

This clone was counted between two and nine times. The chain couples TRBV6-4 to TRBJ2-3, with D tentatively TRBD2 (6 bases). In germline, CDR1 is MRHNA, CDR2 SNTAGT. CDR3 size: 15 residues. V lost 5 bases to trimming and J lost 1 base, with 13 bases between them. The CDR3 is CASSQTPGGTDTQYF. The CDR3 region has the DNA TGTGCCAGCAGTCAAACTCCGGGAGGCACAGATACGCAGTATTTT.

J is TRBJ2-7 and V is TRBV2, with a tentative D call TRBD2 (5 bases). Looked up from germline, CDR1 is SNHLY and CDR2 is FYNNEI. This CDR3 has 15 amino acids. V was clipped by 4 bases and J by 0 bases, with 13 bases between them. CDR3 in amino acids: CASSGADSISYEQYF. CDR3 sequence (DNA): TGTGCCAGCAGTGGTGCGGACTCGATCTCCTACGAGCAGTACTTC.

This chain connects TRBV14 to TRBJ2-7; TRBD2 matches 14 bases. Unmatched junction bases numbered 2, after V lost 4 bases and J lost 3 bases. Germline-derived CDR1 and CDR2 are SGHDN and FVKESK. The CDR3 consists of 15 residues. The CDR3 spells CASSLGLAGGYEQYF. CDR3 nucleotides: TGTGCCAGCAGCCTAGGACTAGCGGGAGGCTACGAGCAGTACTTC.

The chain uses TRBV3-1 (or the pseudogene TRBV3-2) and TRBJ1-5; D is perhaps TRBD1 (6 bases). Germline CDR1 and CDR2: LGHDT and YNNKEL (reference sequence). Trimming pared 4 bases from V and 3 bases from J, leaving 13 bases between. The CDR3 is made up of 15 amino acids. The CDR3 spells CASSRGQINNQPQHF. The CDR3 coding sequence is TGTGCCAGCAGCCGCGGACAGATAAACAATCAGCCCCAGCATTTT.

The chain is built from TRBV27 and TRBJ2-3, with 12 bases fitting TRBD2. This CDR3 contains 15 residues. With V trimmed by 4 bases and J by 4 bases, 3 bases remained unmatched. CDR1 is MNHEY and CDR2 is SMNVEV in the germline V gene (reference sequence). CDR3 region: CASSSRLAGADTQYF. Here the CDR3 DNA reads TGTGCCAGCAGTTCCCGACTAGCGGGAGCAGATACGCAGTATTTT.

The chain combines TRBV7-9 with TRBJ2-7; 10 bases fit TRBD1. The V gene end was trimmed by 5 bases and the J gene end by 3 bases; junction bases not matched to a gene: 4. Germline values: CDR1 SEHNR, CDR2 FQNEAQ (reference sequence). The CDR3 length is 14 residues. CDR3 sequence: CASSRTGGDYEQYF. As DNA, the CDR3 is TGTGCCAGCAGCAGGACAGGGGGGGACTACGAGCAGTACTTC.

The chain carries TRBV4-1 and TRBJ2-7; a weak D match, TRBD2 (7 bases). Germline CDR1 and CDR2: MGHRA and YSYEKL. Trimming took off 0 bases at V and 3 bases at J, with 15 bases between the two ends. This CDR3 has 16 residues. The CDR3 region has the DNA TGCGCCAGCAGCCAAGAGAAACGGGGGGCCATCTACGAGCAGTACTTC. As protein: CASSQEKRGAIYEQYF.

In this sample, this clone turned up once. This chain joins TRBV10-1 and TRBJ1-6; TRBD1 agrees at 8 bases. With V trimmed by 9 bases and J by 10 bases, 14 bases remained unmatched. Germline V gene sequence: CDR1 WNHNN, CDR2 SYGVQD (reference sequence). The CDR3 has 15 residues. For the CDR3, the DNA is TGCGCCAGGATAACAGGGGGGGTATTAGGCTCACCCCTCCACTTT. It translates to CARITGGVLGSPLHF.

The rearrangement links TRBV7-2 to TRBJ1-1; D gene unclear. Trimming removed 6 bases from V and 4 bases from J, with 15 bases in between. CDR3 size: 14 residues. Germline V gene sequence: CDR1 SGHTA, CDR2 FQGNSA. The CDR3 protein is CASRVASAATEAFF. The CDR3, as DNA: TGTGCCAGCAGGGTAGCGTCGGCAGCCACTGAAGCTTTCTTT.

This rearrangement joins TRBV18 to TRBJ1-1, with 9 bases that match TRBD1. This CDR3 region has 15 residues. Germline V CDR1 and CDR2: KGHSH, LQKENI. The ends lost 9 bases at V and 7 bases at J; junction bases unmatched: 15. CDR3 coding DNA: TGTGCCAGAGACGTCGAATCACAGGGGGCGAGTGAAGCTTTCTTT. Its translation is CARDVESQGASEAFF. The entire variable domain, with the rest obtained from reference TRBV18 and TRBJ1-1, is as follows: NAGVMQNPRHLVRRRGQEARLRCSPMKGHSHVYWYRQLPEEGLKFMVYLQKENIIDESGMPKERFSAEFPKEGPSILRIQQVVRGDSAAYFCARDVESQGASEAFFGQGTRLTVV.

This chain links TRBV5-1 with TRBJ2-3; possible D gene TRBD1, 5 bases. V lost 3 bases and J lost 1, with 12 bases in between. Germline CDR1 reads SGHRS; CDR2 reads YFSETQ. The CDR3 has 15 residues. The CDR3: CASSSKGAGTDTQYF. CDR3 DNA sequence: TGCGCCAGCAGCTCAAAAGGGGCCGGCACAGATACGCAGTATTTT. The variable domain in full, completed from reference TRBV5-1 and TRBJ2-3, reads KAGVTQTPRYLIKTRGQQVTLSCSPISGHRSVSWYQQTPGQGLQFLFEYFSETQRNKGNFPGRFSGRQFSNSRSEMNVSTLELGDSALYLCASSSKGAGTDTQYFGPGTRLTVL.

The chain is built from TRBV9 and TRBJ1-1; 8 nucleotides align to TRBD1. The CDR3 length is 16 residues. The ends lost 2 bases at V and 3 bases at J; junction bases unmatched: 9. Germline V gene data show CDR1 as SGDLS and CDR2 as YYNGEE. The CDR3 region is CASSVGQGWFDTEAFF. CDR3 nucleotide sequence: TGTGCCAGCAGCGTCGGACAGGGCTGGTTCGACACTGAAGCTTTCTTT.